A single sample is the source of the 4 T cell receptor beta chains below, sequenced in a study of blood T cell repertoires in COVID-19. The table came from immunoSEQ multiplex PCR; TCRdb's copy has only in-frame clones and leaves some out. The data hold some 320,000 clones, with more than 70% observed a single time. The sample comprised peripheral blood. These TCRs come from a woman younger than 45 who had recovered from COVID-19.

In this sample, this clone turned up once. The rearrangement uses TRBV28 and TRBJ2-1; a possible D gene is TRBD1 (6 bases). The CDR3 runs to 14 residues. The ends were cut back, 9 bases at V and 5 bases at J, with 17 bases in the middle. CDR1 and CDR2 from the germline V gene are MDHEN and SYDVKM. The CDR3 sequence: CASNRADADNEQFF. In DNA, the CDR3 is TGTGCCAGTAACAGGGCGGATGCTGACAATGAGCAGTTCTTC.

The CDR3 DNA follows: TGCGCCAGCAGCTTCCAGGGTAAGGGCTACGAGCAGTACTTC. Protein product: CASSFQGKGYEQYF. This chain connects TRBV5-1 to TRBJ2-7; D perhaps matches TRBD1 (5 bases). The V gene lost 2 bases and the J gene lost 3 bases, with 12 bases spanning the gap. The CDR3 loop spans 14 amino acids. Looked up from germline, CDR1 is SGHRS and CDR2 is YFSETQ.

This clone is a singleton in its sample. This chain joins TRBV5-1 and TRBJ1-6; the D gene is possibly TRBD1 (6 bases). Trimming removed 0 bases at V and 7 bases at J, with 11 bases between. CDR3 size: 15 residues. Germline V gives CDR1 SGHRS, CDR2 YFSETQ. CDR3 region: CASSLAGTTNSPLHF. For the CDR3, the DNA is TGCGCCAGCAGCTTGGCCGGGACAACGAATTCACCCCTCCACTTT. Supplemented by reference TRBV5-1 and TRBJ1-6, the full variable domain reads KAGVTQTPRYLIKTRGQQVTLSCSPISGHRSVSWYQQTPGQGLQFLFEYFSETQRNKGNFPGRFSGRQFSNSRSEMNVSTLELGDSALYLCASSLAGTTNSPLHFGNGTRLTVT.

The chain has TRBV28 and TRBJ1-1; possible D gene TRBD1, 5 bases. Germline CDR1 is MDHEN and CDR2 is SYDVKM. V was trimmed by 7 bases and J by 1 base, leaving 22 bases between them. The length of the CDR3 is 17 residues. The CDR3 bases are TGTGCCAGCACCTCCCCAGGGCGTGGGGTAACGAACACTGAAGCTTTCTTT. It specifies CASTSPGRGVTNTEAFF.